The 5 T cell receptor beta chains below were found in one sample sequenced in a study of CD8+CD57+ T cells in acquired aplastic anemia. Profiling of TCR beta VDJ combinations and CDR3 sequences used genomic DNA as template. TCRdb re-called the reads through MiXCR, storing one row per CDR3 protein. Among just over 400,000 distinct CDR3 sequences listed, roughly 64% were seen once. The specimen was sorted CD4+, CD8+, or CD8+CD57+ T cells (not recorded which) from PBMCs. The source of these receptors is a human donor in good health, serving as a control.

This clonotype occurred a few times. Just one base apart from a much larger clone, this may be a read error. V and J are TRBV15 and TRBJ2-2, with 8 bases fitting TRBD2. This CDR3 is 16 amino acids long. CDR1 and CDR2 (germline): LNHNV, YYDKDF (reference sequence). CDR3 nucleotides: TGTGCCGCCAGCAGAGGATCGGGGGGGCCGGGCGGGGAGCTGTTTTTT. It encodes CAASRGSGGPGGELFF.

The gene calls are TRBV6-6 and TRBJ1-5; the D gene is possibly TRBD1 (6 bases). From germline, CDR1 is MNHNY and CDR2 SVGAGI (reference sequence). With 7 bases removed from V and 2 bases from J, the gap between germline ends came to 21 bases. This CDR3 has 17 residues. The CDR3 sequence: CASNRERGARGNQPQHF. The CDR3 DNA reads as TGTGCCAGCAATAGGGAAAGGGGGGCGCGTGGCAATCAGCCCCAGCATTTT.

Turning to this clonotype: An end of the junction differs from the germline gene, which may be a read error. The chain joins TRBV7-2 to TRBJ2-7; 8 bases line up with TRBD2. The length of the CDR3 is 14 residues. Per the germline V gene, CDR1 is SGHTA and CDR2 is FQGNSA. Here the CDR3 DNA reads TGTGCCAGCAGCGAGAGGCTAGCGGGCGGGGAGACCCAGTTC. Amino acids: CASSERLAGGETQF.

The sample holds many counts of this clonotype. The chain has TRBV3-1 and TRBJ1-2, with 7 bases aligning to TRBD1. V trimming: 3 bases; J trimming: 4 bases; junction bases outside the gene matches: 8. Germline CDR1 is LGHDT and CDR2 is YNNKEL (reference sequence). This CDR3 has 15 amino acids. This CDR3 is CASSHGQEYGYGYTF. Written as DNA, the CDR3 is TGTGCCAGCAGCCATGGACAGGAGTACGGCTATGGCTACACCTTC.

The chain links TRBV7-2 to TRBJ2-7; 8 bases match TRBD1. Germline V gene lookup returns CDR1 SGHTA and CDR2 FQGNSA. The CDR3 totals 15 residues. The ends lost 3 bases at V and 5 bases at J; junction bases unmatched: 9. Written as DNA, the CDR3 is TGTGCCAGCAGCTTTTTAGCAGGGGGCGGCAACGAGCAGTACTTC. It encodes CASSFLAGGGNEQYF. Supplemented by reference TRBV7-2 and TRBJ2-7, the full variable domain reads GAGVSQSPSNKVTEKGKDVELRCDPISGHTALYWYRQSLGQGLEFLIYFQGNSAPDKSGLPSDRFSAERTGGSVSTLTIQRTQQEDSAVYLCASSFLAGGGNEQYFGPGTRLTVT.